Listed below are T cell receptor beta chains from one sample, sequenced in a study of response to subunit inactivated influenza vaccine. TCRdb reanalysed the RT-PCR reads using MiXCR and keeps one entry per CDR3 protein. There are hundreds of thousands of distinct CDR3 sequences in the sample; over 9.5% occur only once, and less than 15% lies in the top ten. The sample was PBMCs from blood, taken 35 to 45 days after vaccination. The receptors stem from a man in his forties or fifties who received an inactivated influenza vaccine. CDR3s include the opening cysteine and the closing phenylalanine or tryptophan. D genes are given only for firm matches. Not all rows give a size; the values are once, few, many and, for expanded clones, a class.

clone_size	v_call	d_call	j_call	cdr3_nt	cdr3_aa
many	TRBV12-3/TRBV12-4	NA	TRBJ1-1	TGTGCCAGCAGTTTACTTTCTGAAGCTTTCTTT	CASSLLSEAFF
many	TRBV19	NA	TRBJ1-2	TGTGCCACCCCAACCAGGGATGGCTACACCTTC	CATPTRDGYTF
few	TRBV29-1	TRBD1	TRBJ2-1	TGCAGCGTTGGAAACAGGGGAAGAATCAATGAGCAGTTCTTC	CSVGNRGRINEQFF
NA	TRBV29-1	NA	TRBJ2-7	TGCAGCGTTGTTGGAGTTGGAGGGGTCGAGCAGTACTTC	CSVVGVGGVEQYF
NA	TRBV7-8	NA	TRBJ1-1	TGTGCCAGCAGCTTAGCTCGTCCCTGGGGTCAATGGACTGAAGCTTTCTTT	CASSLARPWGQWTEAFF
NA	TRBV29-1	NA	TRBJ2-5	TGCAGCGTTTCGTCCCAAGAGACCCAGTACTTC	CSVSSQETQYF
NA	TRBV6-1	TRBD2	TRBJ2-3	TGTGCCAGTAGACTAGCGGGGGGCGGGGATACGCAGTATTTT	CASRLAGGGDTQYF
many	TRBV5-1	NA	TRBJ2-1	TGCGCCAGCAGCTTGGCTCCGACACAGGTCGATGAGCAGTTCTTC	CASSLAPTQVDEQFF
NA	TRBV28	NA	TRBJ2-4	TGTGCCAGCAGTTTAGAGGGGTCGAGGGCCAAAAACATTCAGTACTTC	CASSLEGSRAKNIQYF
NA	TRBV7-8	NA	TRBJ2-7	TGTGCCAGCAGCCCCCAGGCCGAGCAGTACTTC	CASSPQAEQYF
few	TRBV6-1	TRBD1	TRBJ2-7	TGTGCCAGCAGTGAAATGATTGGGACAGGGGGCTACGAGCAGTACTTC	CASSEMIGTGGYEQYF
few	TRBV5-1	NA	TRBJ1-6	TGCGCCAGCAGCTTGGAGGCTACCTATAATTCACCCCTCCACTTT	CASSLEATYNSPLHF
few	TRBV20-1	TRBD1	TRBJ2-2	TGCAGTGCTACGCACAGGGGAACCGGGGAGCTGTTTTTT	CSATHRGTGELFF
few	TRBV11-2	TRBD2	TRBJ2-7	TGTGCCAGCAGCGCCGGGACTAGCGGGTTCTACGAGCAGTACTTC	CASSAGTSGFYEQYF
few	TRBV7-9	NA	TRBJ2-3	TGTGCCAGCAGCTTAGTGGAGTCCCTGGTGGGAGATACGCAGTATTTT	CASSLVESLVGDTQYF
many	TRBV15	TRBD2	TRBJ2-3	TGTGCCACCAGCAGAGATCTAGCGGGAGAGCCTGGGGATACGCAGTATTTT	CATSRDLAGEPGDTQYF
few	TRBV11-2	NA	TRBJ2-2	TGTGCCAGCAGCTATCCCACCGAGCTCCCCCGCGGGGAGCTGTTTTTT	CASSYPTELPRGELFF
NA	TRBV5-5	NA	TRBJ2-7	TGTGCCAGCAGGTCTTCCATCTGGTCGCAGATCTCCTACGAGCAGTACTTC	CASRSSIWSQISYEQYF
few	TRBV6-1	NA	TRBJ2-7	TGTGCCAGCAGTCCGGCACGGAGCTCCTACGAGCAGTACTTC	CASSPARSSYEQYF
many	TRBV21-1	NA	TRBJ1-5	TGTGCCAGCAGCAAAGCCGGAGGGGAAGCTCAGCCCCAGCATTTT	CASSKAGGEAQPQHF
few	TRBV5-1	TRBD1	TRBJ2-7	TGCGCCAGCAGCTTGGGACAGGGTTTTACCGAGCAGTACTTC	CASSLGQGFTEQYF
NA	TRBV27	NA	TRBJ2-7	TGTGCCAGCAGGGGCGGGCCGATCTCCTACGAGCAGTACTTC	CASRGGPISYEQYF
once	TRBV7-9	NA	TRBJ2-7	TGTGCCAGCAGACGCCAGACGCGATTATCATACGAGCAGTACTTC	CASRRQTRLSYEQYF
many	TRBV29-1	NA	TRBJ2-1	TGCAGCACGAACCTGGGGACCTACAATGAGCAGTTCTTC	CSTNLGTYNEQFF
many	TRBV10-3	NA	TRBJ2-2	TGTGCCATCAGTGAAGCCGGGGAGCTGTTTTTT	CAISEAGELFF
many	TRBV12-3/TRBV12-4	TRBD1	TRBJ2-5	TGTGCCAGCAGGAGGGGACAGATCCAAGAGACCCAGTACTTC	CASRRGQIQETQYF
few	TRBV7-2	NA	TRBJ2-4	TGTGCCAGCAGCATAAGGACAGCCAAAAACATTCAGTACTTC	CASSIRTAKNIQYF
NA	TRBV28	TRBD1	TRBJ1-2	TGTGCCAGCAGTTCCCCGGCGGGGACAGGGGTTTCTGGGGGCTACACCTTC	CASSSPAGTGVSGGYTF
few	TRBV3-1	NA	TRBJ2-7	TGTGCCAGCGAACGGGCAGGGAGAGACGAGCAGTACTTC	CASERAGRDEQYF
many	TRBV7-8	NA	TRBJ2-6	TGTGCCAGCAGCTTAAGCTGGCTTCTAGATTACTCTCCTGGGGCCAACGTCCTGACTTTC	CASSLSWLLDYSPGANVLTF
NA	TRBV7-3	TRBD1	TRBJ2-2	TGTGCCAGCAGCCAGGGACAGAGCACCGGGGAGCTGTTTTTT	CASSQGQSTGELFF
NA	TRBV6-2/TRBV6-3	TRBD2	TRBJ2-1	TGTGCCAGCAGCTCTGTTAGCGGGAGCGTTGAGCAGTTCTTC	CASSSVSGSVEQFF
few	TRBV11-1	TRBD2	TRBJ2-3	TGTGCCAGCAGCCAGACTAGCGGGAGGGCCATTAGCACAGATACGCAGTATTTT	CASSQTSGRAISTDTQYF
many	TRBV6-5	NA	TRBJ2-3	TGTGCCAGCAGTTACTCAACAGGGATAACAGATACGCAGTATTTT	CASSYSTGITDTQYF
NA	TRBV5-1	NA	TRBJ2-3	TGCGCCAGCAGCTTGGGCCCTATGACGGATACGCAGTATTTT	CASSLGPMTDTQYF
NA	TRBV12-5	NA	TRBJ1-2	TGTGCTAGTGGTCCCCACGTAGGGGGTAGCTATGGCTACACCTTC	CASGPHVGGSYGYTF
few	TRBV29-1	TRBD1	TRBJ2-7	TGCAGCGTCTGGACAGGGGGGATCTCCGAGCAGTACTTC	CSVWTGGISEQYF
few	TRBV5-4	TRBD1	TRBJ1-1	TGTGCCAGCAGCCGGGACAGGGCGAACACTGAAGCTTTCTTT	CASSRDRANTEAFF
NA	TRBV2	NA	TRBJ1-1	TGTGCCAGCAGTGATGGAGTGAACACTGAAGCTTTCTTT	CASSDGVNTEAFF
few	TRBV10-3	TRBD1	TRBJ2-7	TGTGCCATTAGATCGGGACAGGGGCCCGAGCAGTACTTC	CAIRSGQGPEQYF